A selection of T cell receptor beta chains follows, all from one sample in a study of cytomegalovirus exposure and HLA in healthy donors. Sequenced by immunoSEQ multiplex PCR; TCRdb stores in-frame clones only, minus some. Of approximately 120,000 clones in the sample, 75% to 90% were seen once. Sequenced material: PBMCs. The receptors come from a woman between 18 and 30 years old in good health and CMV-seronegative. CDR3s include the opening cysteine and the closing phenylalanine or tryptophan.

v_call: TRBV19; j_call: TRBJ1-1; cdr3_aa: CASSIGGLAPEAFF
v_call: TRBV5-5; j_call: TRBJ1-1; cdr3_aa: CASSFFPGGHYAMNTEAFF
v_call: TRBV28; j_call: TRBJ2-1; cdr3_aa: CASSFPSAGPGNEQFF
v_call: TRBV10-3; j_call: TRBJ2-3; cdr3_aa: CAISRSSGTDTQYF
v_call: TRBV6-5; j_call: TRBJ1-2; cdr3_aa: CASSYTPDSAYGYTF
v_call: TRBV25-1; j_call: TRBJ2-2; cdr3_aa: CASSASRELFF
v_call: TRBV18; j_call: TRBJ2-7; cdr3_aa: CASSPVAGPNYEQYF
v_call: TRBV11-2; j_call: TRBJ2-5; cdr3_aa: CASSLFRGVRETQYF
v_call: TRBV11-2; j_call: TRBJ1-1; cdr3_aa: CASSLDRPLNTEAFF
v_call: TRBV6-6; j_call: TRBJ1-1; cdr3_aa: CASSHGHLGNTEAFF
v_call: TRBV7-9; j_call: TRBJ2-3; cdr3_aa: CASSLGTGGADTQYF
v_call: TRBV5-6; j_call: TRBJ1-5; cdr3_aa: CASSLESGRSTQHF
v_call: TRBV19; j_call: TRBJ1-1; cdr3_aa: CASSRTGGWTEAFF
v_call: TRBV2; j_call: TRBJ1-6; cdr3_aa: CASTLQGDSPLHF
v_call: TRBV6-5; j_call: TRBJ1-2; cdr3_aa: CASSYSGAANYGYTF
v_call: TRBV10-3; j_call: TRBJ1-2; cdr3_aa: CAISGDIYGYTF
v_call: TRBV29-1; j_call: TRBJ2-1; cdr3_aa: CSVEGPNEQFF
v_call: TRBV7-9; j_call: TRBJ1-1; cdr3_aa: CASSFGPGQGLAFF
v_call: TRBV5-1; j_call: TRBJ2-5; cdr3_aa: CASSLTQRREETQYF
v_call: TRBV4-3; j_call: TRBJ2-2; cdr3_aa: CASSQGPGAGELFF
v_call: TRBV30; j_call: TRBJ1-2; cdr3_aa: CAWSVGGRLVGYTF
v_call: TRBV7-2; j_call: TRBJ1-6; cdr3_aa: CASSDTGQTFGSYNSPLHF
v_call: TRBV28; j_call: TRBJ1-4; cdr3_aa: CASSQNYRGNHLNEKLFF
v_call: TRBV29-1; j_call: TRBJ1-2; cdr3_aa: CSVGEDYGYTF
v_call: TRBV5-6; j_call: TRBJ2-7; cdr3_aa: CASRLTLGHYEQYF
v_call: TRBV11-3; j_call: TRBJ2-2; cdr3_aa: CASSTPGTGELFF
v_call: TRBV19; j_call: TRBJ2-1; cdr3_aa: CASSSGNSLNEQFF
v_call: TRBV7-9; j_call: TRBJ1-2; cdr3_aa: CASSPPEGQGFLGYGYTF
v_call: TRBV12-5; j_call: TRBJ1-5; cdr3_aa: CASEPGVVNQPQHF
v_call: TRBV9; j_call: TRBJ2-3; cdr3_aa: CASSVAGKDTQYF
v_call: TRBV6-5; j_call: TRBJ1-5; cdr3_aa: CASSRQGALGQPQHF
v_call: TRBV19; j_call: TRBJ2-5; cdr3_aa: CASSSRTTSGETQYF
v_call: TRBV5-1; j_call: TRBJ2-1; cdr3_aa: CASSLGAAGGPVGSYNEQFF
v_call: TRBV4-3; j_call: TRBJ1-3; cdr3_aa: CASSQDGPGGGNTIYF
v_call: TRBV5-6; j_call: TRBJ2-7; cdr3_aa: CASSLCGSWEDISYEQYF
v_call: TRBV4-2; j_call: TRBJ1-1; cdr3_aa: CASSQDSEAFF
v_call: TRBV10-3; j_call: TRBJ1-1; cdr3_aa: CAISVNTEAFF
v_call: TRBV28; j_call: TRBJ1-4; cdr3_aa: CASSFFRGWVFF
v_call: TRBV6-4; j_call: TRBJ1-5; cdr3_aa: CASSEGGTGGKPQHF
v_call: TRBV11-2; j_call: TRBJ2-1; cdr3_aa: CASSPGEQFF
v_call: TRBV9; j_call: TRBJ2-1; cdr3_aa: CASSVGFGANEQFF
v_call: TRBV5-1; j_call: TRBJ1-4; cdr3_aa: CASSLWGENEKLFF
v_call: TRBV15; j_call: TRBJ1-1; cdr3_aa: CATTRGTQGALIEAFF
v_call: TRBV12-1; j_call: TRBJ1-1; cdr3_aa: CASRGWGRRYLWTEAFF
v_call: TRBV28; j_call: TRBJ1-3; cdr3_aa: CASSPDRGLSLGNTIYF
v_call: TRBV4-1; j_call: TRBJ1-4; cdr3_aa: CASSQGGQDEKLFF